This T cell receptor beta chain comes out of a study of regulatory T cells in long-lasting Graves disease. This CDR3 has 13 amino acids. Trimming stripped 5 bases from V and 13 bases from J, with 15 bases between. Per the germline V gene, CDR1 is MDHEN and CDR2 is SYDVKM. This clonotype occurred many times. Arm-PCR of CDR3 regions and iRepertoire HTBI primers were the basis on which TCR beta libraries were built. Original processing notes: In the combined samples, 50 to 75 TRBV and 14 to 15 TRBJ segments were identified. TCRdb passed the multiplex PCR reads through MiXCR, listing each CDR3 protein once. TCRdb's processing, not the study's, gives the V and J calls here. Among about 620,000 distinct CDR3 sequences, less than 20% were seen once, and the ten largest hold 15% to 20%. As for time point: newly diagnosed GD, antithyroid drugs for less than 3 months. RNA extracted from PBMCs served as the sequencing template.

These sequences were also reported in another study, on T cells in Graves' hyperthyroidism and ophthalmopathy. From that study: Those with hyperthyroidism were 18 to 65 years old, newly diagnosed, and ill for under 2 months. Orbital computed tomography, thyroid ultrasound, serum thyroxine and TRAb, and clinical symptoms together informed the diagnoses. During a first-round RT-PCR of the TCR CDR3, the HTBI primer set was used.

V usage is TRBV28 and J usage is TRBJ1-6; D is unclear. The clonotype comes from a woman aged 30 to 39 with Graves disease. The source material was peripheral blood mononuclear cells (PBMCs), sampled at new diagnosis, from a patient treated with antithyroid drugs. The CDR3 sequence: CASSQPPVMPLHF. For the CDR3, the DNA is TGTGCCAGCAGTCAACCCCCGGTCATGCCCCTCCACTTT.